This T cell receptor beta chain comes out of a study of early T cells in non-severe SARS-CoV-2 infection. Points from the study as a whole: There was a bias toward anti-spike CD8 responses in VDJdb matching, which missed private and CD4 specificities.

This clonotype was seen more than once but under ten times. Its antigen is as yet unknown. TCRdb itself ran the 5' RACE reads through MiXCR, one entry per CDR3 protein. The sample shows around 80,000 distinct CDR3 sequences, approximately 13% of them seen only once. With V trimmed by 7 bases and J by 9 bases, 11 bases remained unmatched. Germline V gives CDR1 DFQATT, CDR2 SNEGSKA (reference sequence). This CDR3 region has 12 residues. The J gene is TRBJ1-2, the V gene TRBV20-1; TRBD1 matches at 7 bases. The sample consisted of whole blood. This sequence originates from an adult who was a healthcare worker with PCR-confirmed SARS-CoV-2 infection or an uninfected control (not recorded which). CDR3 bases: TGCAGTGTTTCCGGGACAGACAATAGCTACACCTTC. Translating it yields CSVSGTDNSYTF.